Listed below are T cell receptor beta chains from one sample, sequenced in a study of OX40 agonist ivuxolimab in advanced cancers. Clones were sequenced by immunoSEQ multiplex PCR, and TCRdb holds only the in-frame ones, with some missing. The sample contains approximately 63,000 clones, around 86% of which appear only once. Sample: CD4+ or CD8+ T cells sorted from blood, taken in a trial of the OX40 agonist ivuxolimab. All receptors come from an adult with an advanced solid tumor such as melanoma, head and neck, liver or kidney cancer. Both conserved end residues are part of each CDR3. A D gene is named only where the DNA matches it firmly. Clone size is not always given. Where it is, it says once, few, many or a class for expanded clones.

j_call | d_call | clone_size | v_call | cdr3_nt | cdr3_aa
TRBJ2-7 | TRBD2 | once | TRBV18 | TGTGCCAGCTCACCGCGGACTAGCGGGGCCTTTGAGCAGTACTTC | CASSPRTSGAFEQYF
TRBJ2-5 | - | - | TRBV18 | TGTGCCAGCTCACCACGAGGAGAGACCCAGTACTTC | CASSPRGETQYF
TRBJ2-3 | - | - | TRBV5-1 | TGCGCCAGCAGCTTGTCGGACTCTAGCACAGATACGCAGTATTTT | CASSLSDSSTDTQYF
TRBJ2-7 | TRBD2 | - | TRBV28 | TGTGCCAGCAGTTTAGTAGCGGGAGGCAACGAGCAGTACTTC | CASSLVAGGNEQYF
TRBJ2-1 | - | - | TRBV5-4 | TGTGCCAGCAGCTTGAGTTCCTGGGATGAGCAGTTCTTC | CASSLSSWDEQFF
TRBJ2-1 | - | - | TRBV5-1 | TGCGCCAGCAGCTTAACCTTAGACGATGAGCAGTTCTTC | CASSLTLDDEQFF
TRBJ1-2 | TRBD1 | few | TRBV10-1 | TGCGCCAGGGGACAGGGTCGCTATGGCTACACCTTC | CARGQGRYGYTF
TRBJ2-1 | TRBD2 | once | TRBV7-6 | TGTGCCAGCAGCTTAGCGGGGACTAGGAATGAGCAGTTCTTC | CASSLAGTRNEQFF
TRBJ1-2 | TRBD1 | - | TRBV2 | TGTGCCAGCAGTGGGCAGGGGGTATACTATGGCTACACCTTC | CASSGQGVYYGYTF
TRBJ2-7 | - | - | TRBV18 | TGTGCCAGCTCACCCAATCAACAGGTCTCGGGGGAGCAGTACTTC | CASSPNQQVSGEQYF
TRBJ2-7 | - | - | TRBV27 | TGTGCCAGCAAACAGGGGGGGTCCTACGAGCAGTACTTC | CASKQGGSYEQYF
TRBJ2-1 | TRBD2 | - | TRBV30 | TGTGCCTGGCAAGGACTAGCGGACAATGAGCAGTTCTTC | CAWQGLADNEQFF
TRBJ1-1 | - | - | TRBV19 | TGTGCCAGTAGGAGCACAGTGAACACTGAAGCTTTCTTT | CASRSTVNTEAFF
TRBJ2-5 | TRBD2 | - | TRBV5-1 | TGCGCCAGCAGCTTGGGGGGGACTAGCGAGGGGCTAGAGACCCAGTACTTC | CASSLGGTSEGLETQYF
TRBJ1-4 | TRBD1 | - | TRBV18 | TGTGCCAGCTCAAGGGACAGGGATAATGAAAAACTGTTTTTT | CASSRDRDNEKLFF
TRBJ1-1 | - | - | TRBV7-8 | TGTGCCAGCAGCGAATACCGGAGCCAGGGACTGAACACTGAAGCTTTCTTT | CASSEYRSQGLNTEAFF
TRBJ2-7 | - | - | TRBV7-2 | TGTGCCAGCAGCTTAGTTGGGGGGCAGTACTTC | CASSLVGGQYF
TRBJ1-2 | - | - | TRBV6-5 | TGTGCCAGCAGGACCGATGGTAGAGCTAACTATGGCTACACCTTC | CASRTDGRANYGYTF
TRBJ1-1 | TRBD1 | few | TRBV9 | TGTGCCAGCAGCATCGGGACAGTCAATGAAGCTTTCTTT | CASSIGTVNEAFF
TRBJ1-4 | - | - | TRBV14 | TGTGCCAGCAGCCCTTCGAACCCTGCAACTAATGAAAAACTGTTTTTT | CASSPSNPATNEKLFF
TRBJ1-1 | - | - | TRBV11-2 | TGTGCCAGCAGCTTAGGGGTCTCGAACACTGAAGCTTTCTTT | CASSLGVSNTEAFF
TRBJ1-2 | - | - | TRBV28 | TGTGCCAGCACCCCCATGGGGGTACTAACTAACTATGGCTACACCTTC | CASTPMGVLTNYGYTF
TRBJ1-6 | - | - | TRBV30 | TGTGCCTGGAGTTCTGGCTCGGGGGATTCACCCCTCCACTTT | CAWSSGSGDSPLHF
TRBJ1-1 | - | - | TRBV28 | TGTGCCAGCAGTTTAGGCGGGCTGAACACTGAAGCTTTCTTT | CASSLGGLNTEAFF
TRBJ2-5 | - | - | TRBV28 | TGTGCCAGCAGTGGACAGACCCAAGAGACCCAGTACTTC | CASSGQTQETQYF
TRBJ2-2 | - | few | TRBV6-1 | TGTGCCAGCACCTTTAACACCGGGGAGCTGTTTTTT | CASTFNTGELFF
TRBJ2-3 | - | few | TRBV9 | TGTGCCAGCAGCGTACTCACGGGGAGTACAAGCACAGATACGCAGTATTTT | CASSVLTGSTSTDTQYF
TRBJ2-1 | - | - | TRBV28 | TGTGCCAGCAGTTCGGGTGACGGATCTGAGCAGTTCTTC | CASSSGDGSEQFF
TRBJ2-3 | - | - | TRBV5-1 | TGCGCCAGCAGCTTCGGACAGCGAGGAGATACGCAGTATTTT | CASSFGQRGDTQYF
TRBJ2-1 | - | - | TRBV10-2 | TGCGCCAGCAGTGGGGGGGACTCACGGAATGAGCAGTTCTTC | CASSGGDSRNEQFF
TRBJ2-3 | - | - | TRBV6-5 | TGTGCCAGCAGGACCGAAAGCAGCACAGATACGCAGTATTTT | CASRTESSTDTQYF
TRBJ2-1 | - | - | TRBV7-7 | TGTGCTAGCAGCTTAGGTCCGGACCAGGGTGAGCAGTTCTTC | CASSLGPDQGEQFF
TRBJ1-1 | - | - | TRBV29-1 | TGCAGCATTAGGTGGCAGGGAGGGACTGAAGCTTTCTTT | CSIRWQGGTEAFF
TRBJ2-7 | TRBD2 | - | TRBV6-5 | TGTGCCAGCAGCGTGACTAGCGGGAGTTACGAGCAGTACTTC | CASSVTSGSYEQYF
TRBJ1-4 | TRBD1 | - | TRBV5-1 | TGCGCCAGCAGCTTGTTGGGGACAGATAATGAAAAACTGTTTTTT | CASSLLGTDNEKLFF
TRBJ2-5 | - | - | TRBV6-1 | TGTGCCAGCAGTGCTACCGGGCCCGGGGAGACCCAGTACTTC | CASSATGPGETQYF